These 2 T cell receptor beta chains were sequenced from one sample in a study of vaccination and CD4 T cells after COVID-19. Antigens for these TCRs are unknown. Treatment of the sample: approximately 9-day PBMC culture with coronavirus spike peptide pools or control peptides (ViraFEST assay). CD4+ T cells that came from the unexposed donor were collected before the COVID-19 pandemic (2011-2018). Sequencing of the DNA from cultured CD4+ T cells was carried out with the Oncomine TCR Beta short-read assay. Genomic DNA from cultured CD4+ T cells was extracted. Via MiXCR, TCRdb re-called the PCR reads, giving one row per CDR3 protein. The table includes about 8,100 distinct CDR3 sequences, 32% detected once. Specimen: CD4+ T cells from blood, cultured in vitro. The receptors originated from a human donor in good health.

V usage is TRBV20-1 and J usage is TRBJ2-3; D not resolved. Trimming stripped 7 bases from V and 4 bases from J, with 9 bases between. CDR3 length: 11 amino acids. Germline CDR1 is DFQATT and CDR2 is SNEGSKA (reference sequence). This CDR3 is CSVRAADTQYF. In DNA form, the CDR3 reads TGCAGTGTAAGGGCGGCAGATACGCAGTATTTT.

This clonotype was picked up a small number of times. The V gene is TRBV6-4, the J gene TRBJ1-2; 8 bases map to TRBD1. The CDR3 covers 17 residues. Germline CDR1 is MRHNA and CDR2 is SNTAGT. V lost 8 bases to trimming and J lost 3 bases; unmatched junction nucleotides: 17. CDR3 nucleotides: TGTGCCAGCCCCGGGACAGGAGGTCCCCAGAGGGACTATGGCTACACCTTC. This encodes CASPGTGGPQRDYGYTF.